This entry features one T cell receptor (beta chain) sequence. This clonotype was seen only a few times. Its binding antigen is unknown. Qualities for individual bases were not recorded, and no much larger clone is one base off. This sample was taken from a study of identical twins (dated by TCRdb to 2016 to 2018). As for the study more broadly: To test whether fetal clonotypes persist, the study used deep sequencing on TCR alpha and beta repertoires from monozygotic twins, unrelated adults of various ages, and cord blood. To rule out contamination, replicate twin experiments were performed at different times with different library preparation protocols.

Study-level results and caveats: Because the same donors could not be followed over many years, the conclusions relied on cross-sectional statistical analysis. In monozygotic twins, out-of-frame TCR alpha sharing was systematically underestimated by recombination models, although the models agreed with sharing between unrelated individuals. Abundant cord blood beta clonotypes carried fewer insertions; young adult naive repertoires showed a weaker similar trend, while memory repertoires showed none. Compared with coincidental sharing between unrelated individuals, out-of-frame TCR alpha sequences shared between twins had an excess of sequences with low generation probability. Zero-insertion analyses could be partly confounded by invariant T cells such as MAIT and iNKT, though diverse VJ usage argued against such confounding for most clonotypes. Excess twin sharing in beta out-of-frame sequences was weaker because fewer shared sequences lowered the signal-to-noise ratio.

The receptor library was made with 5' RACE. This sample was sequenced with an Illumina HiSeq 2000. A universal primer binding site was introduced by template switching, and a unique molecular identifier was present in the final cDNA, enabling accurate counting of TCR cDNA molecules. Specific primers in the conserved constant-segment region were used to synthesize first-strand cDNA for TCR alpha and beta chains. To control for contamination, each cDNA library was double barcoded with a SMART-Mk sample barcode plus Illumina barcodes. TruSeq adapter sequences, together with Illumina sample barcodes, were added in two successive PCR steps. The TCR alpha and beta cDNA libraries were sequenced on the Illumina HiSeq platform using custom primers. The paper's processing steps were these. Raw reads were processed with MiGEC to extract unique molecular identifiers, and MiXCR was used to determine CDR3 positions. Recombination models were inferred per individual with the repgenHMM and IGoR tools using an EM algorithm. Shared clonotypes were analyzed with the tcR package in R, and sharing was normalized by the product of cloneset sizes. Out-of-frame nonproductive sequences were analyzed to study raw recombination free of thymic and clonal selection effects. Clones were called with MiXCR by TCRdb after fastp trimmed the public reads at Q25, and only in-frame beta chains were retained. Identical CDR3 protein sequences are pooled into one entry, listed with their most common genes and DNA. TCRdb, rather than the study authors, made the V and J calls. Within this sample are 400,000 to 600,000 distinct CDR3 sequences, with about 22% of them counted one time only. Approximately 0.49% of the sample rests with the top ten.

All donors were healthy Caucasians. Three pairs of female monozygotic twins, all aged roughly 18 to 29 years, were included in the twin cohort. Positive isolation kits from Invitrogen were used to isolate CD4+ and CD8+ T cell populations. These data were also reused for a study on yellow fever vaccine responses in identical twins. As the second publication notes: The authors reported that the T cell response to vaccination in identical twins appeared partly convergent and partly personalized. The study precisely tracked vaccine-responding T cell clones in identical twins.

The receptor was isolated from a woman in her late teens or twenties in good health. The sequencing sample was made of CD4+ T cells sorted from blood.

The nucleotide sequence reads TGTGCCAGCAGTACGCCGGGACTCTCGTCCTACGAGCAGTACTTC. Its product reads: CASSTPGLSSYEQYF. The chain employs TRBV12-3 or TRBV12-4 and TRBJ2-7; a tentative D call is TRBD2 (6 bases match). The CDR3 starts with the cysteine, ends with the phenylalanine, and has 15 residues. Just the 45-base CDR3 DNA is kept, in frame starting at base 1. At the junction V is shortened by 5 bases and J by 1 base, with 15 bases in between.